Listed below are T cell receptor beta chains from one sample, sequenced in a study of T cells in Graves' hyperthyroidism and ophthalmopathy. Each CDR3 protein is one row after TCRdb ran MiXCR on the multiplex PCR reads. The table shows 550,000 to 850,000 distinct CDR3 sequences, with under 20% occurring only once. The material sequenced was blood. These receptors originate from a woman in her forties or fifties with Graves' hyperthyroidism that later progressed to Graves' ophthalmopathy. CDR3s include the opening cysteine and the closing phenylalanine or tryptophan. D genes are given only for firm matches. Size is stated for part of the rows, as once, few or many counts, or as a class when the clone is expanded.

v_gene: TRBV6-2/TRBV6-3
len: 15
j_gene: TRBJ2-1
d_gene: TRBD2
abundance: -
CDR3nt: TGTGCCAGCAGCTCCAACGGACTAGCGGTGAATGAGCAGTTCTTC
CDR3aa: CASSSNGLAVNEQFF

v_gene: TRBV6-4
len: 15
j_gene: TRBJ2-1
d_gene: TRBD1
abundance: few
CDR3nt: TGTGCCAGCAGTGACTCGACAGGGGGCTACAATGAGCAGTTCTTC
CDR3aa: CASSDSTGGYNEQFF

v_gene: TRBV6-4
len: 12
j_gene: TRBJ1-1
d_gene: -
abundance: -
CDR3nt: TGTGCCAGCAGTGATTTGGGGAATGAAGCTTTCTTT
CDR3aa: CASSDLGNEAFF

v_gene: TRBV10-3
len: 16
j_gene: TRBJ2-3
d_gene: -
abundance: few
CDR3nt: TGTGCCATCAGTGAGCCCAGGAGGGGGGGCATAGATACGCAGTATTTT
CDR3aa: CAISEPRRGGIDTQYF

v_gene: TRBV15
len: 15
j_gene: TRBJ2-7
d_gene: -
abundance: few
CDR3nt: TGTGCCACCAGCAGAGCCCGAGCACAGGGTCTGGAGCAGTACTTC
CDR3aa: CATSRARAQGLEQYF

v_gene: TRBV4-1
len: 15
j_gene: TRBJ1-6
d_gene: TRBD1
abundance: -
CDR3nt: TGCGCCAGCAGCCAAGATCTGGGACAGTCTTCACCCCTCCACTTT
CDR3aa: CASSQDLGQSSPLHF

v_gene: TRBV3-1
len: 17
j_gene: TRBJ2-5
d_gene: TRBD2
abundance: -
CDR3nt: TGTGCCAGCAGCCGATCACTAGCGGGGGGGGGGTTGGAGACCCAGTACTTC
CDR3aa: CASSRSLAGGGLETQYF

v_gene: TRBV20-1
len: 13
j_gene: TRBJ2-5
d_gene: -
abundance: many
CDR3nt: TGCAGTGCTAGCGGGGGAATCGGGGAGACCCAGTACTTC
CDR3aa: CSASGGIGETQYF

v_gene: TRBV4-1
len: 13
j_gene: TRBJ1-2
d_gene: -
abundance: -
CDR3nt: TGCGCCAGCAGCCAACTCGGTTTGGATGGCTACACCTTC
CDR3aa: CASSQLGLDGYTF

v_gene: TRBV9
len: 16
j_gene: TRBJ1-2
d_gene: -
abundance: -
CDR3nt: TGTGCCAGCAGCGTAGAATCTGGGGACACTAACTATGGCTACACCTTC
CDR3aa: CASSVESGDTNYGYTF

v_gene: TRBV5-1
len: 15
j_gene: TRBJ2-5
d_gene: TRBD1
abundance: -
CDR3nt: TGCGCCAGCAGCCCGCAGCCAGGGACAGAAGAGACCCAGTACTTC
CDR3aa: CASSPQPGTEETQYF

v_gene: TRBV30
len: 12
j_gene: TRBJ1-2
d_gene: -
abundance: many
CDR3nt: TGTGCCTGGAGCGGGACATATCATGGCTACACCTTC
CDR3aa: CAWSGTYHGYTF

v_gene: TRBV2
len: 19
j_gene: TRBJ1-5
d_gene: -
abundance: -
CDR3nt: TGTGCCAGCGACGTCCAAAGTGCAGGGGTAAAATGGAGCAATCAGCCCCAGCATTTT
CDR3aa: CASDVQSAGVKWSNQPQHF

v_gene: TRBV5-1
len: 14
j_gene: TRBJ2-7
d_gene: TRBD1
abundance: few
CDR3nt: TGCGCCAGCAGCTTTCAGGGGGCCTCCTACGAGCAGTACTTC
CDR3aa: CASSFQGASYEQYF

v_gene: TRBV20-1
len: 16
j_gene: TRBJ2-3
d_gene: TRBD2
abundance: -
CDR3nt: TGCAGTGCTAGATCCCCAGCGGGGTCTAGCACAGATACGCAGTATTTT
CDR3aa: CSARSPAGSSTDTQYF

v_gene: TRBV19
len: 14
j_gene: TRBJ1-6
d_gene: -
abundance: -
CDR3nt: TGTGCCAGTATCAAGGGGGGCTACAATTCACCCCTCCACTTT
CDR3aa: CASIKGGYNSPLHF

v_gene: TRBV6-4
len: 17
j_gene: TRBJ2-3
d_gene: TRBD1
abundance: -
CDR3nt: TGTGCCAGCAGGGGCACCAGGGGACAGGGGGCGGGAGATACGCAGTATTTT
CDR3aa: CASRGTRGQGAGDTQYF

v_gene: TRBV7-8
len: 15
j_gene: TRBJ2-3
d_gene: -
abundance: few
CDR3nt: TGTGCCAGCAGCTTCGGTGTCGGACAGCAAGATACGCAGTATTTT
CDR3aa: CASSFGVGQQDTQYF

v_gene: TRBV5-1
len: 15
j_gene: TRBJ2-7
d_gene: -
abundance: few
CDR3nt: TGCGCCAGCAGCTTGAATCCGACTAGTCCCTACGAGCAGTACTTC
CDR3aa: CASSLNPTSPYEQYF

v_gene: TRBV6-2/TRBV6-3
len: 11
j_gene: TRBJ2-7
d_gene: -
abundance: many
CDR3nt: TGTGCCAGCAGTTTGGGGTCCGAGCAGTACTTC
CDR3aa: CASSLGSEQYF

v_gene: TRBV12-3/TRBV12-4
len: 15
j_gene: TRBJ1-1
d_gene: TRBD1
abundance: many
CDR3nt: TGTGCCAGCAGTTGGGCAGGGGGCGAGGACACTGAAGCTTTCTTT
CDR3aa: CASSWAGGEDTEAFF

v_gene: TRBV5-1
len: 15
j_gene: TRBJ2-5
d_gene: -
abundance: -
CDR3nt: TGCGCCAGCAGCTTGGCCTGGCAGCTAGAAGAGACCCAGTACTTC
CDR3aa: CASSLAWQLEETQYF

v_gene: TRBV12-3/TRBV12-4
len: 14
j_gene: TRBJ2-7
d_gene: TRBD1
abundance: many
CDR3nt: TGTGCCAGCAGTCCCGGGACAGGCGCGTGGGAGCAGTACTTC
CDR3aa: CASSPGTGAWEQYF

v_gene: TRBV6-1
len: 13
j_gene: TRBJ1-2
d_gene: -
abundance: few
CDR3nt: TGTGCCAGCCGCCCCCGCCCCGACTATGGCTACACCTTC
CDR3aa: CASRPRPDYGYTF

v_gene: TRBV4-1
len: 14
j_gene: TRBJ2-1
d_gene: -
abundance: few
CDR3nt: TGCGCCAGCAGCCTGGTCGGCAGGCTTGATGAGCAGTTCTTC
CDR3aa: CASSLVGRLDEQFF

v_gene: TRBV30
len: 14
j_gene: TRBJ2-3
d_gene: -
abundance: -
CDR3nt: TGTGCCTGGAGTGGACTAACTAGCACAGATACGCAGTATTTT
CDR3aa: CAWSGLTSTDTQYF

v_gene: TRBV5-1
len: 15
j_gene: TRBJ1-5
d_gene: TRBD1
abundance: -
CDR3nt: TGCGCCAGCAGCTTAACAGGGGGCGATGGGCAGCCCCAGCATTTT
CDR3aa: CASSLTGGDGQPQHF

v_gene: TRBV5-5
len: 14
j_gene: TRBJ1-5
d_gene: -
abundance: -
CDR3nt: TGTGCCAGCAGATTGGGGAATGGGGGTCAGCCCCAGCATTTT
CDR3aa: CASRLGNGGQPQHF

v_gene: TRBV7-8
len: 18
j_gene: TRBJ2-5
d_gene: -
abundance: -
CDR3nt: TGTGCCAGCAGCTTAGACTTTCCATCGTCTCCCTCCCAAGAGACCCAGTACTTC
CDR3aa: CASSLDFPSSPSQETQYF

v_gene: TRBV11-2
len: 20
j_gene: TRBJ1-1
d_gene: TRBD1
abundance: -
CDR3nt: TGTGCCAGCAGCTTAGGCGGAGCAGGGGGCCCCTCGGGCCGAACTGATGAAGCTTTCTTT
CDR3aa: CASSLGGAGGPSGRTDEAFF

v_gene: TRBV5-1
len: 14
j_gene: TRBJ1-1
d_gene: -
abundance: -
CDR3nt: TGTGCCAGCAGCTTCGCGGGGCAAGACACTGAAGCTTTCTTT
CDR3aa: CASSFAGQDTEAFF

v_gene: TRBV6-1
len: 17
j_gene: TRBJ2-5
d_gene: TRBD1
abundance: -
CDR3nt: TGTGCCAGCAGGCCCGGGACAGGGGGCGGAAGTAGGAAGACCCAGTACTTC
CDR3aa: CASRPGTGGGSRKTQYF

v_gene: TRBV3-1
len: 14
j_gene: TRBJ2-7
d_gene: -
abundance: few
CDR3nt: TGTGCCAGCAGCCAAGATAGCCTCTTCTACGAGCAGTACTTC
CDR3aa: CASSQDSLFYEQYF

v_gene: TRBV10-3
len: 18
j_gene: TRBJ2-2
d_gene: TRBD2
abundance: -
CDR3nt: TGTGCCATCGGGGCGAGAGTGGGGACTACTTCGGGTCCCGGGGAGCTGTTTTTT
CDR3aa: CAIGARVGTTSGPGELFF

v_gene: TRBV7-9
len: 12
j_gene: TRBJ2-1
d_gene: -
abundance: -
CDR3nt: TGTGCCAGCAGCGCTCCCCAAGGGGAGCAGTTCTTC
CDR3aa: CASSAPQGEQFF

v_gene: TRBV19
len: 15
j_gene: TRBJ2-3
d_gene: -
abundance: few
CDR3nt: TGTGCCAGTAGCCTGACAGGAACAAACACAGATACGCAGTATTTT
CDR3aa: CASSLTGTNTDTQYF

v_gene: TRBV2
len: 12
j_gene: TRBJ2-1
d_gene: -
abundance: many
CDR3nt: TGTGCCAGAGGCGCGGGCCCGCATGAGCAGTTCTTC
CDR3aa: CARGAGPHEQFF

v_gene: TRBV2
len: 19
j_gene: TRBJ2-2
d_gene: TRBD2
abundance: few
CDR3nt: TGTGCCAGCAGTGAAGCGCATCCGGGGACTAGCCTAAACACCGGGGAGCTGTTCTTT
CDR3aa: CASSEAHPGTSLNTGELFF

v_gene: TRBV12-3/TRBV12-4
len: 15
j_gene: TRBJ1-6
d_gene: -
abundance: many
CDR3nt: TGTGCCAGCACCAATTCTCACCCGGGAAATTCACCCCTCCACTTT
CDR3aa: CASTNSHPGNSPLHF

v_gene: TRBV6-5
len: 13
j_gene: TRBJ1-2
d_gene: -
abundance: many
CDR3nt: TGTGCCAGCAGTTACGGAGGGTCCTATGGCTACACCTTC
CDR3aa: CASSYGGSYGYTF

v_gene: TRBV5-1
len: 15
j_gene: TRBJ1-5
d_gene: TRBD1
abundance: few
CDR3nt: TGCGCCAGCAGCTTGGTGGGACAGGAGGATCAGCCCCAGCATTTT
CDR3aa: CASSLVGQEDQPQHF

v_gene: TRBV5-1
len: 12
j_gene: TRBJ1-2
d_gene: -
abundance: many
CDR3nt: TGCGCCAGCAGCCCGGTCGGGGCTGGCTACACCTTC
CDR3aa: CASSPVGAGYTF

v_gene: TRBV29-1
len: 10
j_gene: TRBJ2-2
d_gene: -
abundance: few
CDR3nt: TGCAGCGTTGGCGCCGGGGAGCTGTTTTTT
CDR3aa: CSVGAGELFF

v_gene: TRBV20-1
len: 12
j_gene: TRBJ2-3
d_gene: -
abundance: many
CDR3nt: TGCAGTGCTCAGACATCCACAGATACGCAGTATTTT
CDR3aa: CSAQTSTDTQYF

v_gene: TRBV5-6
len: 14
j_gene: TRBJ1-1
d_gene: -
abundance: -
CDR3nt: TGTGCCAGCACCTTTGACGGGGGTGTCACTGAAGCTTTCTTT
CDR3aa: CASTFDGGVTEAFF

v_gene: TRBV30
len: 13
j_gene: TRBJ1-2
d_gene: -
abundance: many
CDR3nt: TGTGCCTGGAGTGTAGGGCAAAGCGGCGGCTACACCTTC
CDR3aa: CAWSVGQSGGYTF

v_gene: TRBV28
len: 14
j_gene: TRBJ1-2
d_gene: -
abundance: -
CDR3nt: TGTGCCAGCAGTCACCCGGGGCGCGCTCATGGCTACACCTTC
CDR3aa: CASSHPGRAHGYTF

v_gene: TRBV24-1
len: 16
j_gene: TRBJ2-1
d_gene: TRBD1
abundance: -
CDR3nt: TGTGCCACCAGTGAAGGGGACAGGGTCTCCTACAATGAGCAGTTCTTC
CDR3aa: CATSEGDRVSYNEQFF

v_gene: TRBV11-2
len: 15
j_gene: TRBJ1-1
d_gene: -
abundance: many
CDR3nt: TGTGCCAGCAGCTCTCCGGGGAGCTTAGACACTGAAGCTTTCTTT
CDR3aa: CASSSPGSLDTEAFF

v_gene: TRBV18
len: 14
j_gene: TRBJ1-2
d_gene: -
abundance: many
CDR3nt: TGTGCCAGCTCTCAACGGCCGGGGGACGGTGGCTACACCTTC
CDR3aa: CASSQRPGDGGYTF

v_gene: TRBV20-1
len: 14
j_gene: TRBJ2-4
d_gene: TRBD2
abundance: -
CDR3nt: TGCAGTGCTAGGGCGGGAGTAGCCAAAAACATTCAGTACTTC
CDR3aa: CSARAGVAKNIQYF

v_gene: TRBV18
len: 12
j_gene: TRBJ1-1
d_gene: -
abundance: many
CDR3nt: TGTGCCAGCTCAAGGGGGGGTGCTGAAGCTTTCTTT
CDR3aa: CASSRGGAEAFF

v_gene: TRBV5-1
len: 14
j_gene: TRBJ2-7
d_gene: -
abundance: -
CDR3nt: TGCGCCAGCAGCTTGCAGGATGGGCCCTACGAGCAGTACTTC
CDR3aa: CASSLQDGPYEQYF

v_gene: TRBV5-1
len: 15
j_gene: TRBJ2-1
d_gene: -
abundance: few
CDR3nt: TGCGCCAGCAGCTTGAGCTCAGATCTATGGTATGAGCAGTTCTTC
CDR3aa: CASSLSSDLWYEQFF

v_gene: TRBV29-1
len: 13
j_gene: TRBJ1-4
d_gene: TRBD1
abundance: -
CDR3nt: TGCAGCTTCAAACAGGGGGCAAGTGAAAAACTGTTTTTT
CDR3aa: CSFKQGASEKLFF